This TCR beta chain was obtained from a study of beta chain features in type 1 diabetes listed by TCRdb under 2018. Broadly, across the study: Patients and healthy donors did not differ in mean age, gender distribution, total cell number or subset yield. In the study, recently diagnosed type 1 diabetes patients and matched healthy donors were compared on the TCRB repertoires of their sorted circulating CD4+ T cell subsets. Naive and central memory subsets were obtained from all 30 or so donors, but regulatory and stem cell-like memory subsets were isolated from only 8 patients and about 8 healthy donors. A total of about 110 million sorted cells were examined across all samples, and the number of cells per subset was strongly correlated with RNA yield. Study-level results and caveats: Naive, central memory and regulatory TCRB repertoires appeared to be more alike among patients than among healthy donors. At VDJ recombination sites, type 1 diabetes patients had fewer insertions and more deleted nucleotides, which implies abnormalities in thymic rearrangement. A moderate but significant shortening of TCRB CDR3 length was observed in type 1 diabetes patients in all four CD4+ subsets. Because cDNA was sequenced instead of genomic DNA, activated cells with high expression could be over-represented, although the groups did not differ in activation or CD3 levels. PCR might favor shorter templates, but patient and control samples were amplified and corrected together, so any skew would affect both groups equally. Only small numbers of individuals were included in the HLA sub-analyses, which left unresolved whether HLA type had any influence on TCRB rearrangement.

Each donor gave one peripheral blood draw, about 110 mL on average, collected into heparinised tubes. A BD FACSAria II was used to sort naive, central memory, regulatory and stem cell-like memory CD4+ T cells with a panel that included CD45RO, CCR7, CD25, CD127, CD95 and CD27. Purity was above 95% for every sorted population. PBMCs were isolated right away by Lymphoprep density gradient centrifugation and were stained directly, without culture. To minimize batch effects, samples were stained and sorted in pairs, one healthy donor with one patient per experiment. Concerning this clone: It has no known antigen specificity. No quality values exist for individual bases; no much larger clone is one base distant.

All of the isolated RNA was reverse transcribed with the High Capacity cDNA Reverse Transcription Kit, so expressed TCRB transcripts were sequenced. Naive, central memory and regulatory T cell samples underwent deep immunoSEQ sequencing, averaging about 3.57 million total reads per sample. Sorted cells were lysed in RLT buffer, and RNA was extracted using DNase-treated RNeasy Micro or Mini kits according to cell number. To prevent cross-contamination, each cell subset was processed individually, whereas patient and healthy donor samples were processed jointly. The immunoSEQ multiplex PCR was used to amplify TCRB sequences from cDNA, generating 87-bp fragments that spanned the CDR3 region. Sequencing of the amplicons was done on the Illumina HiSeq platform. In the original analysis: PCR bias was corrected computationally using synthetic template baselines, and reads within Hamming distance 2 were collapsed, with unmergeable singletons discarded. Reads were aligned against IMGT so that V, D and J genes, CDR3 length and insertions or deletions at six rearrangement sites could be assigned. Within each subset, clonotype counts were normalized to sorted cell number, after which true diversity and Gini coefficients were computed with the tcR R package. Repertoire sharing was quantified using the overlap coefficient calculated on TCRB nucleotide sequences. Out-of-frame TCRB sequences from naive cells were analyzed as a proxy for the pre-selection repertoire. TCRdb took this table from immuneACCESS and kept in-frame rearrangements with V and J called. Such tables lack part of the clones; where checked against another copy, unresolved V genes explain under half of the gap, and the rest is unexplained. D and trimming come from the DNA, and the V and J calls and clone size come from that table. Present in this sample are hundreds of thousands of clones, 11% to 15% of which were seen just once. Of the sample, 0.03% to 0.045% is held by the ten largest clones.

Sequenced sample: naive CD4+ T cells from blood. The cell subset or site label here, explained by the study, means: true naive CD4+ T cells. The receptor comes from a man aged 18-30 years with type 1 diabetes.

The CDR3 in this case is CASRPGPSTDTQYF. Read as DNA, the sequence is TGCGCCAGCAGGCCGGGTCCCTCAACAGATACGCAGTATTTT. The chain uses TRBV5-1 and TRBJ2-3; confidence is insufficient to name the D gene. The germline V gene supplies CDR1 SGHRS and CDR2 YFSETQ. Its CDR3 holds 14 amino acids, cysteine through phenylalanine. Only the CDR3 portion is preserved as DNA: 42 bases, with reading frame beginning at the first base. V is shortened by 5 bases, J by 3 bases, and the region joining them spans 13 bases.